The rows below give T cell receptor beta chains drawn from one sample of a study of molecular identifiers for immune sequencing clone quantification. A single record per CDR3 protein comes from TCRdb applying MiXCR to the PCR reads. The table lists under 800,000 distinct CDR3 sequences, roughly 27% of them singletons. The sequenced sample consisted of naive CD8+ T cells from blood, with Jurkat cell RNA spiked in. The receptors here all came from a human donor in good health. Some libraries in this study had Jurkat cell RNA spiked in. CDR3s include the opening cysteine and the closing phenylalanine or tryptophan. Fields, in order: V gene, D gene, clone size, J gene, CDR3 DNA, CDR3 protein. The D gene is left open where the match is weak. Clone size appears in some rows only: once, few, many, or a class for an expanded clone.

v_call: TRBV27
d_call: TRBD1
clone_size: NA
j_call: TRBJ2-5
cdr3_nt: TGTGCCAGCAGTTCCGGGACAGAGGTCCAAGGGACCCAGTACTTC
cdr3_aa: CASSSGTEVQGTQYF

v_call: TRBV7-6
d_call: NA
clone_size: NA
j_call: TRBJ2-3
cdr3_nt: TGTGCCAGCAGCGGCCGGGGGCTCACAGATACGCAGTATTTT
cdr3_aa: CASSGRGLTDTQYF

v_call: TRBV7-2
d_call: NA
clone_size: many
j_call: TRBJ1-5
cdr3_nt: TGTGCCAGCAGCTTAGGAACCGGGTATGGCAATCAGCCCCAGCATTTT
cdr3_aa: CASSLGTGYGNQPQHF

v_call: TRBV5-4
d_call: NA
clone_size: NA
j_call: TRBJ2-7
cdr3_nt: TGTGCCAGCAGCTTGCAGGGAGTCTACGAGCGGTACTTC
cdr3_aa: CASSLQGVYERYF

v_call: TRBV28
d_call: NA
clone_size: many
j_call: TRBJ2-7
cdr3_nt: TGTGCCAGCAGTCCCCCCGGGTACGAGCAGTACTTC
cdr3_aa: CASSPPGYEQYF

v_call: TRBV7-6
d_call: NA
clone_size: once
j_call: TRBJ1-2
cdr3_nt: TGTGCCAGCAGCTTAGTATCGGGACACGAAGAAGCGTTTAACTATGGCTACACCTTC
cdr3_aa: CASSLVSGHEEAFNYGYTF

v_call: TRBV12-2
d_call: NA
clone_size: NA
j_call: TRBJ2-7
cdr3_nt: TGTGCAAGTCGCTTAGCGCTAAAGCTGACAGGGGGTACAACCTACGAGCAGTACTTC
cdr3_aa: CASRLALKLTGGTTYEQYF

v_call: TRBV25-1
d_call: NA
clone_size: many
j_call: TRBJ2-7
cdr3_nt: TGTGCCAGCAGTGACACAGTCTACGAGCAGTACTTC
cdr3_aa: CASSDTVYEQYF

v_call: TRBV5-5
d_call: NA
clone_size: many
j_call: TRBJ2-6
cdr3_nt: TGTGCCAGCAGCTTACCGACAGATTTCGCCAACGTCCTGACTTTC
cdr3_aa: CASSLPTDFANVLTF

v_call: TRBV7-9
d_call: NA
clone_size: many
j_call: TRBJ1-1
cdr3_nt: TGTGCCAGCAGCTTAGTGGTAGGGTATTTGGACACTGAAGCTTTCTTT
cdr3_aa: CASSLVVGYLDTEAFF

v_call: TRBV2
d_call: NA
clone_size: NA
j_call: TRBJ2-7
cdr3_nt: TGTGCCAGCAGTCCCTCTGGGGGGAACTACGAGCAGTACTTC
cdr3_aa: CASSPSGGNYEQYF

v_call: TRBV20-1
d_call: NA
clone_size: NA
j_call: TRBJ2-1
cdr3_nt: TGCAGTGCTAGAGTTGGGGGGCTTAACGGAGCCACCTACAATGAGCAGTTCTTC
cdr3_aa: CSARVGGLNGATYNEQFF

v_call: TRBV7-9
d_call: NA
clone_size: few
j_call: TRBJ2-7
cdr3_nt: TGTGCCAGCAGCTCCGGACAGTCTTACTCCTACGAGCAGTACTTC
cdr3_aa: CASSSGQSYSYEQYF

v_call: TRBV20-1
d_call: TRBD2
clone_size: few
j_call: TRBJ2-1
cdr3_nt: TGCAGTGCGAAGACTAGCGGGAGCTACAATGAGCAGTTCTTC
cdr3_aa: CSAKTSGSYNEQFF

v_call: TRBV24-1
d_call: NA
clone_size: once
j_call: TRBJ2-5
cdr3_nt: TGTGCCACCAGTACCTCGAGGGAGACAGATTCGGAGACCCAGTACTTC
cdr3_aa: CATSTSRETDSETQYF

v_call: TRBV12-3/TRBV12-4
d_call: NA
clone_size: NA
j_call: TRBJ2-5
cdr3_nt: TGTGCCACCCCGACTGAACAAGAGACCCAGTACTTC
cdr3_aa: CATPTEQETQYF

v_call: TRBV7-8
d_call: TRBD2
clone_size: many
j_call: TRBJ2-3
cdr3_nt: TGTGCCAGCAGCTTAGACCCTCATAGCGGGGGGCCCGATACGCAGTATTTT
cdr3_aa: CASSLDPHSGGPDTQYF

v_call: TRBV6-5
d_call: NA
clone_size: few
j_call: TRBJ1-1
cdr3_nt: TGTGCCAGCAGCTATGCGTCGGGGGCTGAAGCATTCTTT
cdr3_aa: CASSYASGAEAFF

v_call: TRBV12-3/TRBV12-4
d_call: NA
clone_size: many
j_call: TRBJ2-3
cdr3_nt: TGTGCCAGCAGGATGACAGGTACAACAGATACGCAGTATTTT
cdr3_aa: CASRMTGTTDTQYF

v_call: TRBV12-3/TRBV12-4
d_call: TRBD1
clone_size: NA
j_call: TRBJ1-2
cdr3_nt: TGTGCCAGCAGTCACCGGGACAGGGAGTTGGTCGATGGCTACACCTTC
cdr3_aa: CASSHRDRELVDGYTF

v_call: TRBV5-1
d_call: NA
clone_size: once
j_call: TRBJ2-5
cdr3_nt: TGCGCCAGCAGCTTAAACAATTTGGGAGGCGAGACCCAGTACTTC
cdr3_aa: CASSLNNLGGETQYF

v_call: TRBV4-3
d_call: NA
clone_size: NA
j_call: TRBJ2-1
cdr3_nt: TGCGCCCGCCGCCCTTCCGCGATCTCCTACAATGAGCAGTTCTTC
cdr3_aa: CARRPSAISYNEQFF